This TCR beta chain was profiled in a study of CD8+ T cells in alopecia areata (dated by TCRdb to between 2018 and 2020). Regarding the complete study: Treated patients were enrolled in an open-label pilot trial of oral tofacitinib, 5 to 10 mg twice daily, for moderate-to-severe alopecia areata. Amplification of TCRbeta CDR3 regions was done by immunoSEQ multiplex PCR using 35 Vbeta forward primers and 13 Jbeta reverse primers. Human TCRbeta sequencing covered scalp tissue and sorted CD4+ and CD8+ peripheral blood T cells from patchy and totalis/universalis alopecia areata patients and healthy controls. In both human patients and the C3H/HeJ mouse model, the study applied high-throughput TCRbeta sequencing to look at T cell clonal expansion in alopecia areata. Patients stayed on tofacitinib for 6 to 18 months and then had 6 months of follow-up off drug so that delayed response and recurrence could be assessed. Tofacitinib-treated patients had biopsies at baseline and at 4 and 24 weeks of treatment, with a later scalp biopsy in several patients. The RNA source kit depended on sample type: the PAXgene miRNA kit for fixed scalp, the miRNeasy kit for PBMCs, and the RNeasy kit for mouse skin. Scalp clonality was compared across normal scalp (n=4), patchy alopecia areata scalp (n=8), and alopecia totalis/universalis scalp (n=8).

Per the publication, the time point label means: baseline before oral tofacitinib. Lesional scalp punch biopsies and peripheral blood were collected from alopecia areata patients. PBMCs were separated by density centrifugation and stained for CD3, CD4 and CD8, after which CD4+ and CD8+ T cells were sorted on a FACSAria. On this clone itself: It has no known antigen specificity. Per-base quality was not reported, and no clone a single base away is much larger than it.

Libraries came from the immunoSEQ multiplex PCR assay. RNA was extracted from all samples and reverse transcribed into cDNA, which served as template for TCR sequencing. First-strand cDNA was synthesized using SuperScript III with a 2:1 mix of oligo-dT and random hexamers. A synthetic immune receptor repertoire was used to gauge amplification bias, and whatever bias remained was removed computationally. As for the authors' bioinformatics: After raw reads were preprocessed to remove errors, the CDR3 was defined following IMGT conventions as running from the conserved cysteine to phenylalanine. Clonality was computed by normalizing Shannon entropy by log2 of the number of productive unique TCRs and subtracting the result from 1. Whether each scalp clone was CD4 or CD8 was inferred by checking scalp TCRbeta sequences against the CD4 and CD8 repertoires from sorted blood. In TCRdb, the immuneACCESS table is reduced to in-frame sequences with V and J assigned. These tables do not hold every clone; where another copy was compared, an unresolved V gene accounts for under half, and the others remain unexplained. For V, J and clone size, that table is used; D and trimming come from the DNA. For this sample there are some 170,000 clones; around 63% appear just once. Approximately 1.7% of the sample goes to the ten largest clones.

Broad study findings and their caveats: Compared with normal scalp, lesional scalp had higher clonality and more expanded CD8+ clones, particularly in alopecia totalis/universalis, a pattern that suggests antigenic drive. Unlike mouse skin, where gammadelta T cells dominate, normal human skin contains resident alphabeta T cells that get sequenced too, which complicates analysis of the scalp TCR repertoire. Compared with mice, TCR sequences shared between patients were less clear, possibly partly because of HLA diversity across the patient population.

The CDR1 and CDR2 encoded by the germline V gene are SQVTM and ANQGSEA. V is trimmed back by 4 bases and J by 9 bases, and the junction contains 8 bases that no gene match accounts for. The CDR3 runs 13 amino acids, cysteine and phenylalanine included. The sequence is cut down to CDR3 DNA, 39 bases in frame from base 1. The sequence is built from TRBV29-1 and TRBJ2-2; TRBD1 fits 7 bases in the junction. This sequence originates from a human donor with alopecia areata. Sequenced here: CD4+ T cells sorted from blood, sampled at week 0. The nucleotides are TGCAGCGTTGTTGGACAGGCCCACCGGGAGCTGTTTTTT. This translates into CSVVGQAHRELFF.